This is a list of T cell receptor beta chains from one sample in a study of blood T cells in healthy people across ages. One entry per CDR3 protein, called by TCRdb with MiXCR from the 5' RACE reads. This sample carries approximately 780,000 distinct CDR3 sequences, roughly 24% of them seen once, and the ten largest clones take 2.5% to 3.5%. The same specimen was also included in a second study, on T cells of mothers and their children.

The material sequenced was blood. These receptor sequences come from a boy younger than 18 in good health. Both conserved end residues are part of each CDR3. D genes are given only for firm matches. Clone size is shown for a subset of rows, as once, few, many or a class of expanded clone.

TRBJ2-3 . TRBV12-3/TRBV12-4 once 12 CASSAKRDTQYF TGTGCCAGCAGCGCTAAACGAGATACGCAGTATTTT
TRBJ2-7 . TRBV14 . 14 CASSQRLREREQYF TGTGCCAGCAGCCAAAGACTCCGGGAAAGGGAGCAGTACTTC
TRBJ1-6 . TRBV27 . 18 CASSYRPYREGYNSPLHF TGTGCCAGCAGCTATAGGCCGTACCGGGAGGGGTATAATTCACCCCTCCACTTT
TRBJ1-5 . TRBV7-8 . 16 CASSPDWGQGLQSQHF TGTGCCAGCAGCCCTGATTGGGGGCAGGGCCTTCAGTCCCAGCATTTT
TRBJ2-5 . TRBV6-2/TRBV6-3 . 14 CASSKTVPRETQHF TGTGCCAGCAGTAAGACAGTCCCTCGGGAGACCCAGCACTTC
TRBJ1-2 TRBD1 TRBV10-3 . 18 CASRPGQGAARANYGYTF TGTGCCTCCAGGCCGGGACAGGGGGCCGCGCGCGCTAACTATGGCTACACCTTC
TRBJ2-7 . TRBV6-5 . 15 CASSYSFNDPYEQYF TGTGCCAGCAGTTACTCTTTCAACGATCCCTACGAGCAGTACTTC
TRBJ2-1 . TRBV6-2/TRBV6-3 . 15 CASSPRVILYNEQFF TGTGCCAGCAGCCCAAGGGTTATCCTCTACAATGAGCAGTTCTTC
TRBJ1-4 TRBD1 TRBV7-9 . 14 CASSGGQGGEKLFF TGTGCCAGCAGCGGGGGACAGGGGGGTGAAAAACTGTTTTTT
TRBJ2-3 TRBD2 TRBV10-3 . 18 CAISEGGRGPEHTDTQYF TGTGCCATCAGTGAGGGCGGGAGAGGCCCCGAACACACAGATACGCAGTATTTT
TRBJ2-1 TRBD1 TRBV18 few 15 CASSSRTGAYNEQFF TGTGCCAGCTCATCCCGGACAGGTGCTTACAATGAGCAGTTCTTC
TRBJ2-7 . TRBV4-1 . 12 CASSQPRAEQYF TGCGCCAGCAGCCAACCGAGGGCCGAGCAGTACTTC
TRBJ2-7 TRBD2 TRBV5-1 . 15 CASSLVAGARYEQYF TGCGCCAGCAGCTTGGTAGCGGGGGCGCGCTACGAGCAGTACTTC
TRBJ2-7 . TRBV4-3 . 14 CASSRDRFPYEQYF TGCGCCAGCAGCCGAGACCGCTTCCCCTACGAGCAGTACTTC
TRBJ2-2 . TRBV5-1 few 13 CASRLDFTGELFF TGCGCCAGCCGGCTAGATTTCACCGGGGAGCTGTTTTTT
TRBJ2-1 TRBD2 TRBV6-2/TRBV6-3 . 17 CASTGLAGKPGYNEQFF TGTGCCAGCACGGGACTAGCGGGCAAGCCTGGGTACAATGAGCAGTTCTTC
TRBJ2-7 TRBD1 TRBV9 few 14 CASSAGQGSDEQYF TGTGCCAGCAGCGCGGGACAGGGGTCCGACGAGCAGTACTTC
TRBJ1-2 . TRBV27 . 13 CASSLYGVHGYTF TGTGCCAGCAGTTTATACGGGGTTCATGGCTACACCTTC
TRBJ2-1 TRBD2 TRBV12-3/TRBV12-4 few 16 CASSLEAGGAPGEQFF TGTGCCAGCAGTTTGGAAGCGGGGGGGGCCCCAGGTGAGCAGTTCTTC
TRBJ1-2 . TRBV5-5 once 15 CASSLGSVLSVGYTF TGTGCCAGCAGCTTAGGGTCCGTTTTGAGCGTTGGCTACACCTTC
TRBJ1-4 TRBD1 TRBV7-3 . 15 CASSLTGGMNEKLFF TGTGCCAGCAGCTTGACAGGGGGCATGAATGAAAAACTGTTTTTT
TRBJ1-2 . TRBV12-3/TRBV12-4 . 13 CASRPGLTYGYTF TGTGCCAGCCGACCAGGGTTAACCTATGGCTACACCTTC
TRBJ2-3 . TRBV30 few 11 CAWSRGDTQYF TGTGCCTGGAGTAGGGGAGATACGCAGTATTTT
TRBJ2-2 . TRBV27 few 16 CASSLWGGLNTGELFF TGTGCCAGCAGTTTATGGGGGGGGCTGAACACCGGGGAGCTGTTTTTT
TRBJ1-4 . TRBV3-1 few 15 CASSQGGIINEKLFF TGTGCCAGCAGCCAAGGAGGTATTATTAATGAAAAACTGTTTTTT
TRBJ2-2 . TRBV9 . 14 CASSGRPYTGELFF TGTGCCAGCAGCGGACGACCGTACACCGGGGAGCTGTTTTTT
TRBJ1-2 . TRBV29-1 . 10 CSLRDYGYTF TGCAGCCTGCGGGACTATGGCTACACCTTC
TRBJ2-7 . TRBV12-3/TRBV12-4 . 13 CARKDSHSYEQYF TGTGCCAGAAAAGACAGTCACTCCTACGAGCAGTACTTC
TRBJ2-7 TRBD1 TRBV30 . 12 CAWSPQGDEQYF TGTGCCTGGAGTCCACAGGGGGACGAGCAGTACTTC
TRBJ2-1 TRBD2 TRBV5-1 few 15 CVSSFRTSGGPPSFF TGCGTCAGCAGCTTTAGGACTAGCGGGGGCCCACCGTCGTTCTTC
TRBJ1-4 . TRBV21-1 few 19 CASSHYAGSPSVINEKLFF TGTGCCAGCAGTCACTACGCCGGTAGTCCCTCTGTGATTAATGAAAAACTGTTTTTT
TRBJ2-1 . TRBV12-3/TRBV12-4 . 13 CASSFGSSDEQFF TGTGCCAGCAGTTTTGGGTCTAGCGATGAGCAGTTCTTC
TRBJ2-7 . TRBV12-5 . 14 CATGSLAWDGEQYF TGTGCTACTGGTTCCCTAGCTTGGGACGGCGAGCAGTACTTC
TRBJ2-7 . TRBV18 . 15 CASSPAQGLNYEQYF TGTGCCAGCTCACCGGCGCAGGGACTGAACTACGAGCAGTACTTC
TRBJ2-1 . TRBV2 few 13 CASIDDYYNEQFF TGTGCCAGTATAGATGACTACTACAATGAGCAGTTCTTC
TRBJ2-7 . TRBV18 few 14 CASSPLRGTHEQYF TGTGCCAGCTCACCACTTAGGGGGACCCACGAGCAGTACTTC
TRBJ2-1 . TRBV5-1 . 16 CASSRPWRDSYNEQFF TGCGCCAGCAGCCGGCCGTGGCGCGATTCCTACAATGAGCAGTTCTTC
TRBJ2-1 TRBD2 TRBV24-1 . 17 CATSDSGGGSSYNEQFF TGTGCCACCAGTGATTCCGGCGGGGGTAGCTCCTACAATGAGCAGTTCTTC
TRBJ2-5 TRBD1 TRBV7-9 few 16 CASSSHFGQGQETQYF TGTGCCAGCAGCTCCCACTTTGGACAGGGACAAGAGACCCAGTACTTC
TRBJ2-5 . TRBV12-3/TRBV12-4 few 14 CASSWNFRQETQYF TGTGCCAGCAGTTGGAACTTTCGACAAGAGACCCAGTACTTC
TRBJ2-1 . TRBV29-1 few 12 CSVEQRGNEQFF TGCAGCGTTGAACAACGGGGCAATGAGCAGTTCTTC
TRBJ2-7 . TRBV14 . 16 CASSQFGSSVFYEQYF TGTGCCAGCAGCCAATTTGGGAGCAGTGTTTTCTACGAGCAGTACTTC
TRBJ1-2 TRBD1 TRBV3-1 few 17 CASSLTGGAGRNYGYTF TGTGCCAGCAGCCTGACAGGGGGAGCGGGAAGGAACTATGGCTACACCTTC
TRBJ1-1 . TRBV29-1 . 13 CSAGRAGDTEAFF TGCAGCGCCGGGCGGGCAGGGGATACTGAAGCTTTCTTT
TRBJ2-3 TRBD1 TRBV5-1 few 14 CASSPQDRGDTRYF TGCGCCAGCAGCCCCCAAGACAGGGGAGATACGCGGTATTTT
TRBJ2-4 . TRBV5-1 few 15 CASSLAGVTKNIQYF TGCGCCAGCAGCTTGGCCGGGGTCACCAAAAACATTCAGTACTTC
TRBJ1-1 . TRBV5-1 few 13 CASSLSTGTEAFF TGCGCCAGCAGCTTGAGTACGGGCACTGAAGCTTTCTTT
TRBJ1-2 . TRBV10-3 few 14 CAVRVGWANYGYTF TGTGCCGTCCGGGTTGGCTGGGCTAACTATGGCTACACCTTC
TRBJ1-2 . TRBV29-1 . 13 CSVAPDRAYGYTF TGCAGCGTTGCCCCAGACAGAGCCTATGGCTACACCTTC
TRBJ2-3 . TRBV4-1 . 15 CASSQVGSRTDTQYF TGCGCCAGCAGCCAAGTCGGGAGCCGCACAGATACGCAGTATTTT
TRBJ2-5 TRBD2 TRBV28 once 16 CASSLWGGLAEETQYF TGTGCCAGCAGTTTATGGGGGGGACTAGCGGAAGAGACCCAGTACTTC
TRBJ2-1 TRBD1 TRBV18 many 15 CASSPGQASYNEQFF TGTGCCAGCTCGCCCGGACAGGCATCCTACAATGAGCAGTTCTTC
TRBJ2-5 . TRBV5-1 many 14 CASSFRQGRETQYF TGCGCCAGCAGCTTCAGGCAGGGGAGGGAGACCCAGTACTTC